This passage covers 9 T cell receptor beta chains from one sample sequenced in a study of blood T cell repertoires in COVID-19. The table came from immunoSEQ multiplex PCR; TCRdb's copy has only in-frame clones and leaves some out. Of over 90,000 clones listed, approximately 84% are singletons. The sample consisted of peripheral blood. The receptor set was obtained from a human donor in a cohort sampled during active COVID-19.

CDR3 protein: CASSRTGGTDTQYF. In nucleotides, the CDR3 is TGTGCCAGCAGCCGGACAGGGGGAACAGATACGCAGTATTTT. This chain links TRBV7-9 with TRBJ2-3; 10 bases align to TRBD1. The germline gives CDR1 SEHNR, CDR2 FQNEAQ (reference sequence). V lost 5 bases and J lost 3; bases outside the gene matches: 2. This CDR3 contains 14 residues.

The chain is built from TRBV7-8 and TRBJ1-4, with a possible D match to TRBD1 (5 bases). Between the trimmed V and J ends, which lost 3 bases and 5 bases, there was a span of 10 bases. Germline values: CDR1 SGHVS, CDR2 FQNEAQ. The CDR3 has 14 residues. CDR3 nucleotides: TGTGCCAGCAGCTTTCGGGGGGGGAATGAAAAACTGTTTTTT. This gives the protein CASSFRGGNEKLFF.

This clone was seen only a few times. CDR3 DNA: TGTGCCAGCAGCCAAGGGACAGGGGTAACCTACGAGCAGTACTTC. Encoded protein: CASSQGTGVTYEQYF. The V call is TRBV3-1 (or the pseudogene TRBV3-2), the J call TRBJ2-7; TRBD1 aligns across 9 bases. Trimming cost V 1 base and J 2 bases; bases outside gene matches: 3. The CDR3 is 15 residues long. Per the germline V gene, CDR1 is LGHDT and CDR2 is YNNKEL (reference sequence).

V gene TRBV27 combines with J gene TRBJ2-1; TRBD2 aligns across 13 bases. Germline values: CDR1 MNHEY, CDR2 SMNVEV (reference sequence). CDR3 length: 15 residues. V shed 6 bases and J 3 bases; nucleotides not matched to a gene: 2. CDR3 sequence (DNA): TGTGCCAGCAGCACTAGCGGGGGGGACTACAATGAGCAGTTCTTC. It is translated as CASSTSGGDYNEQFF.

V is TRBV6-1 and J is TRBJ2-3; 10 bases align to TRBD2. V shed 0 bases, J shed 0 bases, and the junction held 9 bases outside the gene matches. CDR1 and CDR2 from the germline V gene are MNHNS and SASEGT. The CDR3 extends over 19 amino acids. The CDR3 loop reads CASSEATTSGWTSTDTQYF. CDR3 DNA: TGTGCCAGCAGTGAAGCCACGACTAGCGGGTGGACTAGCACAGATACGCAGTATTTT.

The chain uses TRBV5-6 and TRBJ1-5; no reliable D call. The germline V gene encodes CDR1 SGHDT and CDR2 YYEEEE. Trimming pared 1 base from V and 6 bases from J, leaving 14 bases between. CDR3 length equals 15 residues. Written as DNA, the CDR3 is TGTGCCAGCAGCTTGTCAGGACTCCGGAGTCAGCCCCAGCATTTT. Protein sequence: CASSLSGLRSQPQHF.

The genes are TRBV20-1 and TRBJ2-1; D possibly corresponds to TRBD2 (5 bases). CDR3 size: 11 residues. CDR1 is DFQATT and CDR2 is SNEGSKA in the germline V gene (reference sequence). Trimming left V 6 bases short and J 10 bases short, with 13 bases between. CDR3 nucleotides: TGCAGTGCCACCGAGAGGAGGGAGCAGTTCTTC. This encodes CSATERREQFF.

The CDR3 nucleotides read TGTGCCAGCAGTCGGGGGGACAGCGGGAGTGTCACAGATACGCAGTATTTT. Translation: CASSRGDSGSVTDTQYF. The gene calls are TRBV28 and TRBJ2-3; D may be TRBD2 (8 bases). This CDR3 is built from 17 residues. The germline V gene has CDR1 MDHEN and CDR2 SYDVKM. V was pared by 5 bases and J by 2 bases, with 20 bases between.

V is TRBV6-6 and J is TRBJ2-7, with a tentative D call TRBD1 (5 bases). CDR1 is MNHNY and CDR2 is SVGAGI in the germline V gene (reference sequence). Trimming cost V 6 bases and J 4 bases, with 10 bases left between them. This CDR3 has 12 residues. The CDR3 coding sequence is TGTGCCAGCAGCAATCAGGGTTACGAGCAGTACTTC. Protein sequence: CASSNQGYEQYF.